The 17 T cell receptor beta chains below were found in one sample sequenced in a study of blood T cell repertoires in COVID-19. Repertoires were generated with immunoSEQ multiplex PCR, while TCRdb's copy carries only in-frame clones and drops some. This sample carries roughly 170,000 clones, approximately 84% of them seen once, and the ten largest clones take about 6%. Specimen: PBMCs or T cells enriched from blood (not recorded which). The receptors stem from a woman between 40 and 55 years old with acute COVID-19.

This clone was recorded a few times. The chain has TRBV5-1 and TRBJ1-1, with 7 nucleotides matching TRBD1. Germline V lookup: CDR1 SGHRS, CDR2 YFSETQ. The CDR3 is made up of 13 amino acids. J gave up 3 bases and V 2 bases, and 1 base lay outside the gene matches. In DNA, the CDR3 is TGCGCCAGCAGCTTAACAGGGGACACTGAAGCTTTCTTT. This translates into CASSLTGDTEAFF.

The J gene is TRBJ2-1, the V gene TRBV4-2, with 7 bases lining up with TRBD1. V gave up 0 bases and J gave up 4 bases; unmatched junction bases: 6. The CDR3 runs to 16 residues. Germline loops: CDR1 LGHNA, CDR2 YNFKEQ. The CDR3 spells CASSQEVNRGYNEQFF. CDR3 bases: TGTGCCAGCAGCCAAGAGGTAAACAGGGGATACAATGAGCAGTTCTTC.

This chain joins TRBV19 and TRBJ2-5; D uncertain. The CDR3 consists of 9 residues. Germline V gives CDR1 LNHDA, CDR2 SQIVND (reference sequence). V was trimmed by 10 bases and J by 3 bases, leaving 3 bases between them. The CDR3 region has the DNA TGTGCCAATAAAGAGACCCAGTACTTC. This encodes CANKETQYF.

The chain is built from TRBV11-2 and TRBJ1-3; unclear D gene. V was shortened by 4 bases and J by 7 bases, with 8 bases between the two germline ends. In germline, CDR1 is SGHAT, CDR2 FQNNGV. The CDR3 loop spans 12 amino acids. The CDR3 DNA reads TGTGCCAGCAGCTCCCCCAGGAACACCATATATTTT. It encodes CASSSPRNTIYF.

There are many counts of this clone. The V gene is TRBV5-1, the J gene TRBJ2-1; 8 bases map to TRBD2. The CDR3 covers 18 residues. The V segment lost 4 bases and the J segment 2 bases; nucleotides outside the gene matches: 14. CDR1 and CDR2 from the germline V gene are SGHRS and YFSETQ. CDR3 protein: CASSTTGRAGGTYNEQFF. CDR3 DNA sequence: TGCGCCAGCAGCACCACCGGCAGGGCGGGAGGAACCTACAATGAGCAGTTCTTC.

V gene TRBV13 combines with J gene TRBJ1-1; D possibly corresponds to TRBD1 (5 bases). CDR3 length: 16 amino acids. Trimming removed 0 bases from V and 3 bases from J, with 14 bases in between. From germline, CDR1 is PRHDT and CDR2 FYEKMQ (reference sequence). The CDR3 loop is CASSLGGRGEDTEAFF. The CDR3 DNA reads TGTGCCAGCAGCTTAGGTGGGCGGGGCGAGGACACTGAAGCTTTCTTT. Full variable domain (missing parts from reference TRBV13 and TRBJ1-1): AAGVIQSPRHLIKEKRETATLKCYPIPRHDTVYWYQQGPGQDPQFLISFYEKMQSDKGSIPDRFSAQQFSDYHSELNMSSLELGDSALYFCASSLGGRGEDTEAFFGQGTRLTVV.

The CDR3 region has the DNA TGTGCCTGGAGTGTACTGGCAGGGGATGGCTACACCTTC. This codes for CAWSVLAGDGYTF. The rearrangement uses TRBV30 and TRBJ1-2, with a tentative D call TRBD1 (6 bases). Trimming took off 0 bases at V and 6 bases at J, with 11 bases between the two ends. CDR3 length equals 13 residues. Germline lookup yields CDR1 GTSNPN and CDR2 SVGIG (reference sequence).

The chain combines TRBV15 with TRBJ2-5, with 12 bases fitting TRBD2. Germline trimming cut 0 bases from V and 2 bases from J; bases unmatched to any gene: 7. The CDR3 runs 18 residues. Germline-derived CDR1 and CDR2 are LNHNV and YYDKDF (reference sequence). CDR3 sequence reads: CATSRDRGTSGPQETQYF. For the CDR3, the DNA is TGTGCCACCAGCAGAGATCGTGGGACTAGCGGGCCACAAGAGACCCAGTACTTC.

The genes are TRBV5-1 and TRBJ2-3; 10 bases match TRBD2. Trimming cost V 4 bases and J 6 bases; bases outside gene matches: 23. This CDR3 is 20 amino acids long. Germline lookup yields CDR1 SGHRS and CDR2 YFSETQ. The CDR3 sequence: CASSPSPSGRASGLVDTQYF. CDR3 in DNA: TGCGCCAGCAGCCCCTCACCCAGCGGGAGGGCCTCGGGGTTGGTCGATACGCAGTATTTT.

The CDR3 sequence is CASSPSAQRSGELFF. The CDR3 region has the DNA TGTGCCAGCAGTCCCTCCGCCCAACGGTCCGGGGAGCTGTTTTTT. This chain uses TRBV25-1 with TRBJ2-2; no definite D call. Germline V gene sequence: CDR1 MGHDK, CDR2 SYGVNS. This CDR3 has 15 amino acids. Trimming cost V 5 bases and J 6 bases, with 16 bases left between them.

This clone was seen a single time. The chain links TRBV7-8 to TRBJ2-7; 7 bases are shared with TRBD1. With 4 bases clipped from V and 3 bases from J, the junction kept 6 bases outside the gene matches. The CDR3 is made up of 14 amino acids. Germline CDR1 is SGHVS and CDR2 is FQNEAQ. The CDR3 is CASSSQGLNYEQYF. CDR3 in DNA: TGTGCCAGCAGCTCACAGGGGCTCAACTACGAGCAGTACTTC.

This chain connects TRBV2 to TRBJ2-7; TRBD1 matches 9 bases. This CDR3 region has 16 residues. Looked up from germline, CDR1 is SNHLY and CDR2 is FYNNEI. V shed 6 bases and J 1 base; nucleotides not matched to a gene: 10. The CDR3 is CASSWHRDRESYEQYF. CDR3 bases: TGTGCCAGCAGCTGGCACCGGGACAGGGAGTCCTACGAGCAGTACTTC.

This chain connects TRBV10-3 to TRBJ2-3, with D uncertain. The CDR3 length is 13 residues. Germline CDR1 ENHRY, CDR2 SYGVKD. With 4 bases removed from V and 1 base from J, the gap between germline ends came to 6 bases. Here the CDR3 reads CAISVQGTDTQYF. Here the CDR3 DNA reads TGTGCCATCAGTGTCCAGGGCACAGATACGCAGTATTTT.

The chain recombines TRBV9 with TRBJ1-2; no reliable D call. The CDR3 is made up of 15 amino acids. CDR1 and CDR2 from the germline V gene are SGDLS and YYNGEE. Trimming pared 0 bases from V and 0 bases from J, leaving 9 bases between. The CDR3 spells CASSVASGTNYGYTF. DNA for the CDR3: TGTGCCAGCAGCGTAGCTTCAGGCACTAACTATGGCTACACCTTC.

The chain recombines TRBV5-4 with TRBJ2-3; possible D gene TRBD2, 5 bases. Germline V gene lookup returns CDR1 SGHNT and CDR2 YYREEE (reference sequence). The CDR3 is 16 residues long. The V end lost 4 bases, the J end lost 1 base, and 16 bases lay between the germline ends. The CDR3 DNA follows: TGTGCCAGCAGCGCCGATTTAGCGCGTGGCACAGATACGCAGTATTTT. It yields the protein CASSADLARGTDTQYF. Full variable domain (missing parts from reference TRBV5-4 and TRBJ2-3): ETGVTQSPTHLIKTRGQQVTLRCSSQSGHNTVSWYQQALGQGPQFIFQYYREEENGRGNFPPRFSGLQFPNYSSELNVNALELDDSALYLCASSADLARGTDTQYFGPGTRLTVL.

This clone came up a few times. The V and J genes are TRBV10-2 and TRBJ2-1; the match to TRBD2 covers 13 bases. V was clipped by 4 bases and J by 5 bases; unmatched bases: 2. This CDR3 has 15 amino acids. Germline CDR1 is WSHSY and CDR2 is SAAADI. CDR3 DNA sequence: TGCGCCAGCAGTGTCGGGACTAGCGGGAACAATGAGCAGTTCTTC. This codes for CASSVGTSGNNEQFF.

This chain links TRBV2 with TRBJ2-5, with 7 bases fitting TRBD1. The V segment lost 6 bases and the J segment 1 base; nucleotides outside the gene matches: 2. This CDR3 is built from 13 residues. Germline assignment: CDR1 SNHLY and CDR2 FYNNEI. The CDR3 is CASREGAQETQYF. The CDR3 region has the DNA TGTGCCAGCAGAGAGGGGGCCCAAGAGACCCAGTACTTC. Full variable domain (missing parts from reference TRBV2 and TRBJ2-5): EPEVTQTPSHQVTQMGQEVILRCVPISNHLYFYWYRQILGQKVEFLVSFYNNEISEKSEIFDDQFSVERPDGSNFTLKIRSTKLEDSAMYFCASREGAQETQYFGPGTRLLVL.